The 6 T cell receptor beta chains in this list originate from one sample, sequenced in a study of beta chain features in type 1 diabetes. Since all of the isolated RNA was reverse transcribed, expressed TCRB transcripts were what got sequenced. Sequencing was performed with immunoSEQ multiplex PCR; in TCRdb, only in-frame clones are kept and a portion is missing. The data contain tens of thousands of clones, over 40% of them seen just once; the ten biggest clones take up approximately 1.5%. The study's findings and limits: All four CD4+ subsets of Type 1 diabetes patients contained TCRB CDR3s that were moderately but significantly shorter.

No antigen has been assigned to these receptors. Sequenced input: Tregs from blood. The receptors were gathered from a young man with type 1 diabetes.

This chain links TRBV7-2 with TRBJ2-4; D gene uncertain. CDR3 size: 13 residues. The ends were cut back, 0 bases at V and 6 bases at J, with 6 bases in the middle. The germline V gene encodes CDR1 SGHTA and CDR2 FQGNSA. This CDR3 reads CASSLAQSNIQYF. CDR3 sequence (DNA): TGTGCCAGCAGCTTAGCTCAGTCAAACATTCAGTACTTC.

The gene calls are TRBV5-1 and TRBJ2-5, with D perhaps matching TRBD1 (6 bases). Germline V lookup: CDR1 SGHRS, CDR2 YFSETQ. The length of the CDR3 is 13 residues. Trimming cost V 7 bases and J 1 base, with 11 bases left between them. DNA for the CDR3: TGCGCCAGCGGACGGGACACCCAAGAGACCCAGTACTTC. This translates into CASGRDTQETQYF.

This clone occurred a few times. The chain carries TRBV7-2 and TRBJ2-5, with TRBD2 matching over 10 bases. J was trimmed by 5 bases and V by 4 bases; bases with no gene match: 4. The CDR3 is made up of 14 amino acids. Per germline, CDR1 SGHTA and CDR2 FQGNSA. The CDR3 sequence: CASSSSGRAETQYF. The CDR3 bases are TGTGCCAGCAGCTCGAGCGGGAGGGCCGAGACCCAGTACTTC. The variable domain in full, completed from reference TRBV7-2 and TRBJ2-5, reads GAGVSQSPSNKVTEKGKDVELRCDPISGHTALYWYRQSLGQGLEFLIYFQGNSAPDKSGLPSDRFSAERTGGSVSTLTIQRTQQEDSAVYLCASSSSGRAETQYFGPGTRLLVL.

The chain links TRBV14 to TRBJ2-1, with 10 bases identical to TRBD1. V shed 1 base, J shed 6 bases, and the junction held 3 bases outside the gene matches. The CDR3 runs to 15 residues. The V gene's germline CDR1 is SGHDN and CDR2 FVKESK. CDR3 bases: TGTGCCAGCAGCCAAGGACGGACAGGGGGCAATGAGCAGTTCTTC. Protein sequence: CASSQGRTGGNEQFF.

This chain connects TRBV5-1 to TRBJ2-1, with D maybe TRBD2 (5 bases). Per the germline V gene, CDR1 is SGHRS and CDR2 is YFSETQ. The CDR3 runs to 14 residues. The germline V and J ends were trimmed by 9 bases and 0 bases, with 13 bases remaining between them. The DNA for the CDR3 is TGCGCCATCACAGCGGAAAGCTCCTACAATGAGCAGTTCTTC. This gives the protein CAITAESSYNEQFF.

This rearrangement joins TRBV28 to TRBJ2-7, with D maybe TRBD1 (5 bases). The CDR3 contains 12 residues. V dropped 0 bases and J dropped 8 bases, with 8 bases sitting between them. Germline V CDR1 and CDR2: MDHEN, SYDVKM. CDR3 coding DNA: TGTGCCAGCAGTTTATGGTCAGGGCAGCAGTACTTC. It specifies CASSLWSGQQYF.